This T cell receptor (beta chain) was obtained from a study of blood T cell repertoires in COVID-19. Sequencing used immunoSEQ multiplex PCR; TCRdb keeps in-frame clones, though not all of them. The sample has some 210,000 clones, 80% to 90% seen once. CDR1 and CDR2 from the germline V gene are SGHDN and FVKESK. With V trimmed by 4 bases and J by 0 bases, 6 bases remained unmatched. This CDR3 is 16 amino acids long. The source material was peripheral blood. The chain has TRBV14 and TRBJ2-1; 7 positions agree with TRBD2. The clonotype originates from a woman aged 50 to 65 with active or convalescent COVID-19. The CDR3 nucleotides read TGTGCCAGCAGCCCTTTGGGGGGGGACTCCTACAATGAGCAGTTCTTC. Amino acid sequence: CASSPLGGDSYNEQFF.